The clone carrying this T cell receptor beta chain was detected a few times. These data originate in a study of control samples from healthy donors and cancer patients. There are 13 residues in the CDR3. Looked up from germline, CDR1 is SGHKS and CDR2 is YYEKEE (reference sequence). Trimming took off 0 bases at V and 1 base at J, with 3 bases between the two ends. The protocol was immunoSEQ multiplex PCR, while the TCRdb copy is restricted to in-frame clones and leaves out a portion. The table shows 110,000 to 150,000 clones, with 89% occurring only once. The TCR was taken from a man aged 25 to 45 in good health. The V gene is TRBV5-5, the J gene TRBJ2-3, with D unclear. The source material was blood. The CDR3 loop is CASSLGRTDTQYF. The CDR3 DNA reads as TGTGCCAGCAGCTTGGGTCGCACAGATACGCAGTATTTT.